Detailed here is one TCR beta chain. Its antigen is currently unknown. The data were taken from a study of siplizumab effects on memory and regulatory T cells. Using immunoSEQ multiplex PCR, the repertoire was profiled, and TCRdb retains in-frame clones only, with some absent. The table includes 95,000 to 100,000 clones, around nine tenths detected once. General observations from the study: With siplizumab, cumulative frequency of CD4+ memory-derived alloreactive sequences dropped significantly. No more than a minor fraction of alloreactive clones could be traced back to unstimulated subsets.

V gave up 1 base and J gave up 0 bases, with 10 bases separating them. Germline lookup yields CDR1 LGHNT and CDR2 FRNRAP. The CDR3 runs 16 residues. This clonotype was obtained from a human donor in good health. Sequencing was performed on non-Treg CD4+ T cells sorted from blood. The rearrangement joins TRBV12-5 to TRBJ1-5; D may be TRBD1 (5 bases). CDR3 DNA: TGTGCTAGTGGTTTGGGGTGGGGGGATAGCAATCAGCCCCAGCATTTT. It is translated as CASGLGWGDSNQPQHF.